These T cell receptor beta chains were read from a single sample in a study of cytomegalovirus exposure and HLA in healthy donors. The table came from immunoSEQ multiplex PCR; TCRdb's copy has only in-frame clones and leaves some out. Among about 160,000 clones, roughly four fifths were seen once, and the ten largest hold 4.1%. The material sequenced was PBMCs. These receptors were taken from a man aged 45-65 years in good health and CMV-seropositive. Each CDR3 is given with its conserved first and last residue. Fields, in order: J gene, D gene, V gene, CDR3 protein. The D gene is left open where the match is weak.

J: TRBJ1-2
D: -
V: TRBV19
CDR3: CASSPQGINYGYTF

J: TRBJ1-3
D: -
V: TRBV9
CDR3: CASSVEGRGHTIYF

J: TRBJ1-4
D: -
V: TRBV9
CDR3: CASSVGPLNEKLFF

J: TRBJ2-3
D: -
V: TRBV5-6
CDR3: CASTDSGADTQYF

J: TRBJ2-5
D: TRBD1
V: TRBV5-5
CDR3: CASSFRRTGDQETQYF

J: TRBJ1-1
D: -
V: TRBV9
CDR3: CASSVEPVETEAFF

J: TRBJ1-6
D: TRBD1
V: TRBV9
CDR3: CASSAPGTGISPLHF

J: TRBJ1-4
D: -
V: TRBV5-3
CDR3: CARSNDRTTNEKLFF

J: TRBJ2-5
D: TRBD2
V: TRBV5-1
CDR3: CASRTGTSGVLETQYF

J: TRBJ2-7
D: -
V: TRBV28
CDR3: CASSFSDPYEQYF

J: TRBJ2-1
D: TRBD2
V: TRBV9
CDR3: CASSPHSGAYNEQFF

J: TRBJ1-4
D: TRBD1
V: TRBV19
CDR3: CASRTGRTNEKLFF

J: TRBJ1-4
D: -
V: TRBV27
CDR3: CASSRPGLNEKLFF

J: TRBJ2-7
D: TRBD1
V: TRBV2
CDR3: CATSQGSRRGEQYF

J: TRBJ2-5
D: TRBD1
V: TRBV5-1
CDR3: CASSPGTGAPTQYF

J: TRBJ2-7
D: TRBD1
V: TRBV4-3
CDR3: CASSQDARGQFYEQYF

J: TRBJ1-2
D: TRBD1
V: TRBV7-3
CDR3: CASSLGQGDDYTF

J: TRBJ1-1
D: -
V: TRBV4-2
CDR3: CASSQLRNTEAFF

J: TRBJ2-2
D: TRBD2
V: TRBV4-3
CDR3: CASSQGVAGGTGELFF

J: TRBJ2-1
D: -
V: TRBV5-1
CDR3: CASSLGNSFNEQFF

J: TRBJ2-7
D: -
V: TRBV28
CDR3: CASSLGSEQYF

J: TRBJ2-4
D: TRBD1
V: TRBV7-2
CDR3: CASSITGGFSQNIQYF

J: -
D: -
V: TRBV7-2
CDR3: CASTTEYEQYF

J: TRBJ1-5
D: -
V: TRBV28
CDR3: CASSYAGDSNQPQHF

J: TRBJ2-2
D: -
V: TRBV7-8
CDR3: CASSRRTQGNTGELFF

J: TRBJ2-3
D: -
V: TRBV2
CDR3: CASSVSQDTQYF

J: TRBJ1-1
D: TRBD1
V: TRBV28
CDR3: CASSLFGQGLVTEAFF

J: TRBJ2-5
D: -
V: TRBV13
CDR3: CASSLGQNQETQYF

J: TRBJ1-2
D: -
V: TRBV5-5
CDR3: CASSFWVSSGTNYGYTF